The next 8 T cell receptor beta chains were all read from a single sample in a study of CD8+ T cells in alopecia areata (dated by TCRdb to 2017 to 2018). Receptor amplification or capture employed the immunoSEQ multiplex PCR assay. To provide template for TCR sequencing, every sample had RNA extracted and reverse transcribed into cDNA. This immuneACCESS table, as held by TCRdb, lists in-frame sequences with V and J called but not all clones. Of the missing ones, under half trace to an unresolved V gene in checked studies; the others have no known cause. The sample contains about 220,000 clones, about 58% of them found a single time. Of the sample, approximately 1.4% is held by the ten largest clones. The sample's time point label is to be understood as: around 28 days on oral tofacitinib. This specimen's treatment or condition label, interpreted: oral pan-JAK inhibitor, 5-10 mg twice daily. The material was CD4+ T cells sorted from blood, obtained at week 4, from a patient treated with tofacitinib. Every receptor here comes from a human donor with alopecia areata.

The rearrangement joins TRBV13 to TRBJ1-6; D not certain. The CDR3 length is 14 residues. CDR1 is PRHDT, CDR2 FYEKMQ, per germline (reference sequence). V dropped 2 bases and J dropped 7 bases, with 9 bases sitting between them. The CDR3 is CASSLPEVNSPLHF. CDR3 DNA sequence: TGTGCCAGCAGCTTACCAGAGGTGAATTCACCCCTCCACTTT.

The gene calls are TRBV9 and TRBJ1-2; 7 bases are a match to TRBD1. The CDR3 totals 15 residues. Trimming cost V 3 bases and J 3 bases; bases outside gene matches: 8. Germline V lookup: CDR1 SGDLS, CDR2 YYNGEE. The CDR3 spells CASSGGQIIDYGYTF. Written as DNA, the CDR3 is TGTGCCAGCAGCGGGGGACAGATTATCGACTATGGCTACACCTTC. The variable domain in full, with the rest retrieved from reference TRBV9 and TRBJ1-2, is DSGVTQTPKHLITATGQRVTLRCSPRSGDLSVYWYQQSLDQGLQFLIQYYNGEERAKGNILERFSAQQFPDLHSELNLSSLELGDSALYFCASSGGQIIDYGYTFGSGTRLTVV.

This clone was picked up a small number of times. The chain combines TRBV29-1 with TRBJ2-5, with D perhaps assigned TRBD1 or TRBD2 (5 bases each). CDR1 and CDR2 from the germline V gene are SQVTM and ANQGSEA. CDR3 length: 13 amino acids. Between the trimmed V and J ends, which lost 4 bases and 5 bases, there was a span of 14 bases. The CDR3 DNA reads as TGCAGCGTTGTGTGGGGGATCATGGAGACCCAGTACTTC. Translated, it gives CSVVWGIMETQYF.

The J gene is TRBJ2-5, the V gene TRBV5-1; D uncertain. CDR1 and CDR2 from the germline V gene are SGHRS and YFSETQ. V lost 2 bases, J lost 5 bases, and 13 bases lay in between. This CDR3 comprises 14 residues. CDR3: CASSLGDGMETQYF. Here the CDR3 DNA reads TGCGCCAGCAGCTTAGGCGATGGGATGGAGACCCAGTACTTC. The whole variable domain, filled in from reference TRBV5-1 and TRBJ2-5, reads KAGVTQTPRYLIKTRGQQVTLSCSPISGHRSVSWYQQTPGQGLQFLFEYFSETQRNKGNFPGRFSGRQFSNSRSEMNVSTLELGDSALYLCASSLGDGMETQYFGPGTRLLVL.

This sequence joins TRBV5-1 and TRBJ2-6; D uncertain. CDR3 size: 14 residues. Germline values: CDR1 SGHRS, CDR2 YFSETQ. V shed 4 bases and J shed 0 bases, with 5 bases lying between them. The CDR3 loop reads CASSPLSGANVLTF. The CDR3 bases are TGCGCCAGCAGCCCACTCTCTGGGGCCAACGTCCTGACTTTC.

The gene calls are TRBV19 and TRBJ2-6; no reliable D call. V was shortened by 9 bases and J by 0 bases, with 12 bases between the two germline ends. From germline, CDR1 is LNHDA and CDR2 SQIVND (reference sequence). The CDR3 is made up of 15 amino acids. The CDR3 spells CASQRTASGANVLTF. The CDR3 DNA reads TGTGCCAGCCAACGGACGGCCTCTGGGGCCAACGTCCTGACTTTC.

The genes are TRBV6-1 and TRBJ1-2; D is unclear. V dropped 2 bases and J dropped 6 bases, with 10 bases sitting between them. CDR1 and CDR2 from the germline V gene are MNHNS and SASEGT. This CDR3 is 13 amino acids long. The CDR3 nucleotides read TGTGCCAGCAGTGAAATGTGGGAAAATGGCTACACCTTC. This translates into CASSEMWENGYTF.

V gene TRBV5-1 combines with J gene TRBJ2-7; D may be TRBD1 (5 bases). The V gene lost 1 base and the J gene lost 5 bases, with 10 bases spanning the gap. The CDR3 spans 13 residues. CDR1 and CDR2 from the germline V gene are SGHRS and YFSETQ. The CDR3 DNA reads TGCGCCAGCAGCTTGCGTCAGGGCAACGAGCAGTACTTC. Translating gives CASSLRQGNEQYF.